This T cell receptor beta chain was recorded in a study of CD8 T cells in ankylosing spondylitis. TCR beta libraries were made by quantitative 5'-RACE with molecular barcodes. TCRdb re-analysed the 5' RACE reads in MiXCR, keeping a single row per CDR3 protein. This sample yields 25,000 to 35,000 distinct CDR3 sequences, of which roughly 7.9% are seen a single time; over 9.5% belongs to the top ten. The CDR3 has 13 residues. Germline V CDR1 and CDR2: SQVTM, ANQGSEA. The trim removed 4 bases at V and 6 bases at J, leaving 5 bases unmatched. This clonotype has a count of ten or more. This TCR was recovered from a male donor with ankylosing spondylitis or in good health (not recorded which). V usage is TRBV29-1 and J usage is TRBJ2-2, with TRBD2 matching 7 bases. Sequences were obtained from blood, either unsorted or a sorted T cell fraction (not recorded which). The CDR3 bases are TGCAGCGTTGTCGTCAGCGGGGCCGGGGAGCTGTTTTTT. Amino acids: CSVVVSGAGELFF.